Given below is one T cell receptor beta chain in context. This CDR3 has 15 amino acids. Trimming took 6 bases from V and 5 from J, leaving 17 bases between them. CDR1 is MNHEY and CDR2 is SVGAGI in the germline V gene. This table comes from immunoSEQ multiplex PCR, and its TCRdb copy is limited to in-frame clones, with some not included. Among about 70,000 clones, roughly 94% were seen once, and the ten largest hold about 0.5%. The entry originates in a study of T cell changes during pregnancy in multiple sclerosis. The receptor's source is a female donor with multiple sclerosis, enrolled in a pregnancy study. The sequenced sample was peripheral blood, obtained in the third trimester of pregnancy. The rearrangement joins TRBV6-5 to TRBJ2-1, with D possibly matching TRBD1 (6 bases). CDR3 DNA sequence: TGTGCCAGCAGCAGCACAGGGTATCCAAACAATGAGCAGTTCTTC. It specifies CASSSTGYPNNEQFF.